A single sample is the source of the 8 T cell receptor beta chains below, sequenced in a study of T cell responses to AZD1222 COVID-19 vaccine (dated by TCRdb to about 2021). The library was built by means of the immunoSEQ multiplex PCR assay. As stored in TCRdb, this immuneACCESS dataset retains in-frame rearrangements with V and J assigned. A fraction of the clones does not appear; measured against another copy, unresolved V genes explain less than half of the discrepancy, and the remainder lacks a known reason. The table for this sample lists more than 70,000 clones; nearly 90% of them were counted only once. The top ten hold around 1.5% of the sample. The time point label of this sample denotes: baseline before first vaccination. The starting material was peripheral blood, obtained on day 0 of AZD1222 vaccination. All receptors derive from an adult in good health.

This chain links TRBV6-5 with TRBJ1-2, with D possibly matching TRBD1 (6 bases). V was trimmed by 6 bases and J by 4 bases, leaving 18 bases between them. The germline V gene has CDR1 MNHEY and CDR2 SVGAGI. This CDR3 spans 15 amino acids. The CDR3 loop is CASSPLGGARYGYTF. As DNA, the CDR3 is TGTGCCAGCAGCCCCCTTGGGGGCGCCCGCTATGGCTACACCTTC.

The V gene is TRBV24-1, the J gene TRBJ2-5; possibly TRBD1 or TRBD2 for D (5 bases each). This CDR3 comprises 16 residues. Germline values: CDR1 KGHDR, CDR2 SFDVKD. Trimming stripped 4 bases from V and 7 bases from J, with 21 bases between. In nucleotides, the CDR3 is TGTGCCACCAGTGAGGCCGGGACCGTAGAAAGTGGGACCCAGTACTTC. It yields the protein CATSEAGTVESGTQYF.

DNA for the CDR3: TGTGCCAGCAGCTTGGCCGACAGGGGGCCTGAAAAACTGTTTTTT. Translating gives CASSLADRGPEKLFF. The chain uses TRBV5-4 and TRBJ1-4, with 10 positions matching TRBD1. This CDR3 is built from 15 residues. Germline loops: CDR1 SGHNT, CDR2 YYREEE (reference sequence). V lost 0 bases to trimming and J lost 7 bases; unmatched junction nucleotides: 3.

The chain has TRBV4-2 and TRBJ1-2; weak D call: TRBD1 (6 bases). V dropped 0 bases and J dropped 8 bases, with 13 bases sitting between them. CDR3 length equals 14 residues. Germline V gives CDR1 LGHNA, CDR2 YNFKEQ. As DNA, the CDR3 is TGTGCCAGCAGCCAAGAAGGACAGTCCCGGGGCTACACCTTC. Translating gives CASSQEGQSRGYTF.

The V gene is TRBV25-1, the J gene TRBJ2-7; perhaps TRBD2 as D (6 bases). CDR3 length: 13 residues. Trimming cost V 5 bases and J 2 bases, with 10 bases left between them. From germline, CDR1 is MGHDK and CDR2 SYGVNS. The CDR3 DNA follows: TGTGCCAGCAGTTGGGAGGACACCTACGAGCAGTACTTC. Encoded protein: CASSWEDTYEQYF.

This clone was recorded a few times. J is TRBJ2-7 and V is TRBV19; TRBD2 agrees at 9 bases. CDR3 length: 13 residues. J lost 6 bases, V lost 8 bases, and 8 bases had no gene match. Germline loops: CDR1 LNHDA, CDR2 SQIVND (reference sequence). The chain's CDR3 is CASHFSGSLEQYF. The CDR3 DNA sequence: TGTGCCAGTCACTTTAGCGGGAGCCTCGAGCAGTACTTC.

The V call is TRBV6-2 or TRBV6-3, the J call TRBJ1-5; D gene unclear. V was trimmed by 5 bases and J by 4 bases, leaving 15 bases between them. The CDR3 is made up of 15 amino acids. Germline CDR1 MNHEY, CDR2 SVGEGT. CDR3 bases: TGTGCCAGCAGTAGTGGGCGACTCTTAAATCAGCCCCAGCATTTT. Translation gives CASSSGRLLNQPQHF.

The chain recombines TRBV10-3 with TRBJ2-3; D may be TRBD1 or TRBD2 (5 bases each). Trimming pared 3 bases from V and 6 bases from J, leaving 16 bases between. Germline V CDR1 and CDR2: ENHRY, SYGVKD. The CDR3 length is 15 residues. The CDR3, as DNA: TGTGCCATCAGTGATCAGTGGGCAGGGACGGATACGCAGTATTTT. This sequence encodes CAISDQWAGTDTQYF.